Below are 21 T cell receptor beta chains sequenced from a single sample in a study of T cell responses to AZD1222 COVID-19 vaccine. Libraries were prepared by immunoSEQ multiplex PCR; TCRdb keeps only in-frame clonotypes and omits some of them. The data show tens of thousands of clones, approximately 89% seen once. The specimen was peripheral blood, collected 28 days after the second AZD1222 dose. The receptor set was obtained from an adult who received the AZD1222 COVID-19 vaccine.

The rearrangement links TRBV9 to TRBJ2-1; D not certain. Trimming removed 5 bases at V and 2 bases at J, with 20 bases between. The CDR3 consists of 17 residues. Germline V lookup: CDR1 SGDLS, CDR2 YYNGEE. The CDR3 protein is CASSGIGPLSPYNEQFF. The CDR3 DNA follows: TGTGCCAGCAGTGGAATTGGGCCTCTGTCTCCCTACAATGAGCAGTTCTTC.

This chain joins TRBV30 and TRBJ1-6; TRBD1 agrees at 7 bases. The CDR3 length is 16 residues. V lost 2 bases, J lost 4 bases, and 8 bases stayed unmatched. Germline V gene sequence: CDR1 GTSNPN, CDR2 SVGIG (reference sequence). The CDR3 is CAWSLSGGDYNSPLHF. CDR3 coding DNA: TGTGCCTGGAGTCTCTCAGGGGGGGATTATAATTCACCCCTCCACTTT.

In its sample, this clone was seen once. This rearrangement joins TRBV10-3 to TRBJ2-1; D unclear. The CDR3 totals 11 residues. Germline assignment: CDR1 ENHRY and CDR2 SYGVKD. Deletions cut 1 base from V and 9 bases from J, with 4 bases between. CDR3 residues: CAISEWVEQFF. The CDR3 DNA reads as TGTGCCATCAGTGAGTGGGTTGAGCAGTTCTTC.

This chain connects TRBV7-2 to TRBJ2-7; D is possibly TRBD2 (6 bases). Germline CDR1 and CDR2: SGHTA and FQGNSA. Trimming pared 2 bases from V and 2 bases from J, leaving 10 bases between. The CDR3 consists of 14 residues. The CDR3 loop is CASSLNAGPYEQYF. CDR3 in DNA: TGTGCCAGCAGCTTAAACGCGGGACCCTACGAGCAGTACTTC.

The chain uses TRBV27 and TRBJ1-1; no clear D. This CDR3 is 15 amino acids long. CDR1 MNHEY and CDR2 SMNVEV come from the germline V gene (reference sequence). V lost 5 bases, J lost 5 bases, and 18 bases lay in between. The CDR3 spells CASSARRWKGTEAFF. The CDR3, as DNA: TGTGCCAGCAGTGCCCGACGGTGGAAAGGAACTGAAGCTTTCTTT.

This chain uses TRBV12-3 or TRBV12-4 with TRBJ2-1, with D unclear. Trimming shortened V by 4 bases and J by 7 bases, and 8 bases separated the two germline ends. The CDR3 runs to 12 residues. In DNA form, the CDR3 reads TGTGCCAGCAGTTCCGTAGTGAATGAGCAGTTCTTC. Translated: CASSSVVNEQFF.

V is TRBV5-1 and J is TRBJ2-2; TRBD2 matches 9 bases. The CDR3 has 16 amino acids. The germline CDR1 and CDR2 sequences are SGHRS and YFSETQ. V lost 2 bases to trimming and J lost 4 bases; unmatched junction nucleotides: 6. This CDR3 is CASSFEAGGPTGELFF. The CDR3, as DNA: TGCGCCAGCAGCTTTGAAGCGGGAGGCCCCACCGGGGAGCTGTTTTTT. Full variable domain (remainder filled in from reference TRBV5-1 and TRBJ2-2): KAGVTQTPRYLIKTRGQQVTLSCSPISGHRSVSWYQQTPGQGLQFLFEYFSETQRNKGNFPGRFSGRQFSNSRSEMNVSTLELGDSALYLCASSFEAGGPTGELFFGEGSRLTVL.

This clone occurred a few times. The rearrangement uses TRBV6-2 or TRBV6-3 and TRBJ2-7; 10 bases match TRBD1. V trimming: 2 bases; J trimming: 0 bases; junction bases outside the gene matches: 10. From germline, CDR1 is MNHEY and CDR2 SVGEGT. The CDR3 sequence is 18 residues long. The chain's CDR3 is CASSYPGQGVDVSYEQYF. For the CDR3, the DNA is TGTGCCAGCAGTTACCCTGGACAGGGGGTAGATGTCTCCTACGAGCAGTACTTC.

V and J are TRBV2 and TRBJ2-7; a possible D gene is TRBD1 (6 bases). This CDR3 is 14 amino acids long. From germline, CDR1 is SNHLY and CDR2 FYNNEI. Trimming stripped 7 bases from V and 7 bases from J, with 20 bases between. This chain's CDR3 is CASTFGQPWYEQYF. CDR3 bases: TGTGCCAGCACCTTTGGACAGCCGTGGTATGAGCAGTACTTC.

The chain is built from TRBV25-1 and TRBJ2-1, with no clear D. The germline gives CDR1 MGHDK, CDR2 SYGVNS. Trimming took 1 base from V and 0 from J, leaving 10 bases between them. The CDR3 is 16 residues long. CDR3 nucleotides: TGTGCCAGCAGTGAATTAGGCCGGAGCTCCTACAATGAGCAGTTCTTC. Translated: CASSELGRSSYNEQFF. Full variable domain (outside the CDR3, taken from reference TRBV25-1 and TRBJ2-1): EADIYQTPRYLVIGTGKKITLECSQTMGHDKMYWYQQDPGMELHLIHYSYGVNSTEKGDLSSESTVSRIRTEHFPLTLESARPSHTSQYLCASSELGRSSYNEQFFGPGTRLTVL.

This clone was observed a single time. The CDR3, as DNA: TGCGCCAGCAGCTTGATATCGGGAGCCTACGAGCAGTACTTC. It is translated as CASSLISGAYEQYF. J is TRBJ2-7 and V is TRBV5-1; TRBD2 is a possible D gene (6 bases). The CDR3 is 14 residues long. V was cut by 1 base and J by 2 bases, with 10 bases left in between. Germline V lookup: CDR1 SGHRS, CDR2 YFSETQ.

This chain links TRBV3-1 (or the pseudogene TRBV3-2) with TRBJ1-1; no clear D gene. Germline V gene data show CDR1 as LGHDT and CDR2 as YNNKEL (reference sequence). Trimming took 2 bases from V and 11 from J, leaving 15 bases between them. The CDR3 is made up of 13 amino acids. The CDR3 sequence: CASSQSAQSTAFF. In nucleotides, the CDR3 is TGTGCCAGCAGCCAATCCGCGCAATCAACTGCTTTCTTT.

The rearrangement uses TRBV3-1 (or the pseudogene TRBV3-2) and TRBJ2-7; D gene uncertain. Germline V gene lookup returns CDR1 LGHDT and CDR2 YNNKEL (reference sequence). V was cut by 4 bases and J by 0 bases, with 4 bases left in between. This CDR3 has 12 residues. This CDR3 reads CASSRTSYEQYF. CDR3 DNA sequence: TGTGCCAGCAGCCGCACCTCCTACGAGCAGTACTTC.

The V gene is TRBV6-5, the J gene TRBJ2-7; no clear D. Germline loops: CDR1 MNHEY, CDR2 SVGAGI. The CDR3 consists of 12 residues. The ends were cut back, 6 bases at V and 5 bases at J, with 11 bases in the middle. For the CDR3, the DNA is TGTGCCAGCAGGATCTGGGCAAACGAGCAGTACTTC. As protein: CASRIWANEQYF.

This chain links TRBV7-2 with TRBJ2-3; 10 nucleotides align to TRBD2. CDR1 is SGHTA, CDR2 FQGNSA, per germline. V lost 5 bases, J lost 4 bases, and 3 bases stayed unmatched. The CDR3 loop spans 14 amino acids. CDR3 nucleotide sequence: TGTGCCAGCAGCGTCAGCGGGAGGGCAGATACGCAGTATTTT. Protein: CASSVSGRADTQYF.

The chain combines TRBV30 with TRBJ2-3; either TRBD1 or TRBD2 may fit D (5 bases each). Germline lookup yields CDR1 GTSNPN and CDR2 SVGIG (reference sequence). CDR3 length: 13 amino acids. V gave up 3 bases and J gave up 1 base, with 8 bases separating them. The CDR3, as DNA: TGTGCCTGGAGCCGGGGCCGCACAGATACGCAGTATTTT. Its protein product is CAWSRGRTDTQYF.

The chain uses TRBV5-1 and TRBJ2-1, with D possibly TRBD2 on 6 matching bases. CDR1 and CDR2 from the germline V gene are SGHRS and YFSETQ. V dropped 0 bases and J dropped 7 bases, with 14 bases sitting between them. The CDR3 spans 15 residues. The CDR3 sequence: CASSLVSSAANEQFF. Here the CDR3 DNA reads TGCGCCAGCAGCTTGGTCTCTAGCGCGGCGAATGAGCAGTTCTTC.

V and J are TRBV18 and TRBJ1-2; no clear D gene. With 1 base removed from V and 4 bases from J, the gap between germline ends came to 10 bases. The CDR3 loop spans 14 amino acids. CDR1 is KGHSH and CDR2 is LQKENI in the germline V gene. CDR3 sequence (DNA): TGTGCCAGCTCACCACGGGAGACTCCCTATGGCTACACCTTC. Translating it yields CASSPRETPYGYTF.

The chain couples TRBV7-3 to TRBJ1-1; no firm D call. The CDR3 covers 16 residues. Germline CDR1 SGHTA, CDR2 FQGTGA. Trimming pared 4 bases from V and 5 bases from J, leaving 20 bases between. CDR3 sequence reads: CASSSTRSGINTEAFF. DNA of the CDR3: TGTGCCAGCAGCTCCACCAGATCGGGGATTAATACTGAAGCTTTCTTT.

The chain uses TRBV4-2 and TRBJ2-3; 7 bases map to TRBD1. The trim removed 4 bases at V and 0 bases at J, leaving 7 bases unmatched. The CDR3 sequence is 16 residues long. Germline loops: CDR1 LGHNA, CDR2 YNFKEQ. The CDR3 is CASSPTGTLSTDTQYF. CDR3 in DNA: TGTGCCAGCAGCCCGACAGGGACCCTTAGCACAGATACGCAGTATTTT.

The V call is TRBV7-2, the J call TRBJ2-1; 9 nucleotides agree with TRBD2. From germline, CDR1 is SGHTA and CDR2 FQGNSA. With V trimmed by 5 bases and J by 9 bases, 11 bases remained unmatched. The length of the CDR3 is 15 residues. The CDR3 protein is CASSPGVAGEGEQFF. In nucleotides, the CDR3 is TGTGCCAGCAGCCCCGGGGTAGCGGGAGAGGGTGAGCAGTTCTTC.